These 25 T cell receptor beta chains originate from one sample sequenced in a study of T cell repertoires in aging, cancer and after chemotherapy. The template was genomic DNA from peripheral blood, not RNA. Rearranged V-D-J TRB sequences were amplified with a mixed TRB-A/B primer pool. MiXCR was run by TCRdb on the multiplex PCR reads, yielding one entry per CDR3 protein. The sample has more than 1,400 distinct CDR3 sequences, more than 40% seen once. The specimen was blood. Receptors were obtained from a human donor with a blood cancer.

By sample share, this clonotype is large. This chain joins TRBV19 and TRBJ1-2, with D possibly TRBD1 on 5 matching bases. Germline V gene lookup returns CDR1 LNHDA and CDR2 SQIVND (reference sequence). The V and J ends lost 9 bases and 3 bases respectively, with 20 bases between them. The CDR3 sequence is 15 residues long. The CDR3 sequence is CASKEMRPGDYGYTF. The CDR3 bases are TGTGCCAGCAAAGAGATGCGGCCGGGGGACTATGGCTACACCTTC. Using reference TRBV19 and TRBJ1-2 for the parts outside the CDR3, the full variable domain is DGGITQSPKYLFRKEGQNVTLSCEQNLNHDAMYWYRQDPGQGLRLIYYSQIVNDFQKGDIAEGYSVSREKKESFPLTVTSAQKNPTAFYLCASKEMRPGDYGYTFGSGTRLTVV.

This clonotype occurred a few times. V usage is TRBV7-9 and J usage is TRBJ1-1; D uncertain. The CDR3 length is 13 residues. Trimming removed 7 bases at V and 0 bases at J, with 9 bases between. Germline V gene sequence: CDR1 SEHNR, CDR2 FQNEAQ (reference sequence). This chain's CDR3 is CASIGVVNTEAFF. The CDR3 DNA sequence: TGTGCCAGCATCGGGGTGGTGAACACTGAAGCTTTCTTT.

This clonotype was seen more than once but under ten times. The genes are TRBV2 and TRBJ1-2; the D gene is possibly TRBD1 (6 bases). Between the trimmed V and J ends, which lost 2 bases and 5 bases, there was a span of 12 bases. The CDR3 loop spans 14 amino acids. The germline V gene encodes CDR1 SNHLY and CDR2 FYNNEI. CDR3 sequence: CASSEFRGAYGYTF. CDR3 coding DNA: TGTGCCAGCAGTGAATTCAGGGGAGCATATGGCTACACCTTC. Supplemented by reference TRBV2 and TRBJ1-2, the full variable domain reads EPEVTQTPSHQVTQMGQEVILRCVPISNHLYFYWYRQILGQKVEFLVSFYNNEISEKSEIFDDQFSVERPDGSNFTLKIRSTKLEDSAMYFCASSEFRGAYGYTFGSGTRLTVV.

By share, this clonotype ranks as large. V gene TRBV6-1 combines with J gene TRBJ2-3; 8 nucleotides align to TRBD2. CDR3 size: 17 residues. Losses at the gene ends were 6 bases for V and 1 base for J; bases not matched to a gene: 12. Germline CDR1 is MNHNS and CDR2 is SASEGT. Here the CDR3 DNA reads TGTGCCAGCAGGGGGGAACTGGGACTAGGTGGCACAGATACGCAGTATTTT. Amino acids: CASRGELGLGGTDTQYF.

In its sample, this clonotype is large. The chain has TRBV27 and TRBJ2-6; TRBD2 might be the D (5 bases). Germline lookup yields CDR1 MNHEY and CDR2 SMNVEV (reference sequence). The CDR3 covers 19 residues. Trimming removed 2 bases from V and 0 bases from J, with 17 bases in between. The CDR3 loop is CASSLNPPGTFSGANVLTF. In DNA, the CDR3 is TGTGCCAGCAGTTTAAACCCCCCGGGAACCTTCTCTGGGGCCAACGTCCTGACTTTC.

This clonotype is labeled large (0.1 to 1%). The chain joins TRBV29-1 to TRBJ2-7; D gene ambiguous. Germline values: CDR1 SQVTM, CDR2 ANQGSEA. This CDR3 comprises 13 residues. V lost 5 bases and J lost 2, with 13 bases in between. CDR3 in DNA: TGCAGCGTTTCCCGGTTCGAGGCCTACGAGCAGTACTTC. This sequence encodes CSVSRFEAYEQYF.

This clonotype has more than one count but fewer than ten. The V and J genes are TRBV24-1 and TRBJ2-2; D is unclear. V was cut by 5 bases and J by 0 bases, with 6 bases left in between. Germline V lookup: CDR1 KGHDR, CDR2 SFDVKD. This CDR3 contains 14 residues. The CDR3 sequence is CATSAAANTGELFF. Written as DNA, the CDR3 is TGTGCCACCAGTGCCGCAGCGAACACCGGGGAGCTGTTTTTT.

The chain uses TRBV20-1 and TRBJ2-1; 9 bases match TRBD1. The CDR3 totals 14 residues. CDR1 is DFQATT, CDR2 SNEGSKA, per germline (reference sequence). The junction had 7 bases not matched to a gene; V was cut back by 4 bases and J by 6 bases. CDR3 sequence reads: CSAIDRGGSNEQFF. The CDR3 region has the DNA TGCAGTGCTATAGACAGGGGGGGTAGCAATGAGCAGTTCTTC.

This clonotype is large (0.1 to 1%) by share. The CDR3 is CASSARYEQYF. CDR3 coding DNA: TGTGCCAGTAGTGCTCGGTACGAGCAGTACTTC. The chain combines TRBV19 with TRBJ2-7, with D hard to call. In germline, CDR1 is LNHDA, CDR2 SQIVND (reference sequence). CDR3 size: 11 residues. Trimming pared 5 bases from V and 4 bases from J, leaving 6 bases between.

CDR3 nucleotides: TGTGCCAGCGAGGGGACTAGCGGGAGCCAGGGCTACGAGCAGTACTTC. Protein sequence: CASEGTSGSQGYEQYF. The J gene is TRBJ2-7, the V gene TRBV7-2, with TRBD2 matching 14 bases. Trimming removed 8 bases from V and 3 bases from J; junction bases left unmatched: 9. The germline V gene has CDR1 SGHTA and CDR2 FQGNSA. The CDR3 is 16 residues long.

This clonotype was counted a single time. A much larger clone differs from this one at a single base, so this may be a read error. The chain couples TRBV20-1 to TRBJ2-3; 7 positions agree with TRBD1. Germline assignment: CDR1 DFQATT and CDR2 SNEGSKA (reference sequence). This CDR3 has 15 residues. The CDR3 coding sequence is TGCAATGCTCGCTCGGACAGGCCTAGCACAGATACGCAGTATTTT. Residues: CNARSDRPSTDTQYF.

Relative to its sample, this clonotype is large. The V call is TRBV6-1, the J call TRBJ2-2; no definite D call. Germline loops: CDR1 MNHNS, CDR2 SASEGT. This CDR3 is 15 amino acids long. V was pared by 4 bases and J by 0 bases, with 9 bases between. CDR3 coding DNA: TGTGCCAGCAGTGGGTCCAGAACGAACACCGGGGAGCTGTTTTTT. Its translation: CASSGSRTNTGELFF.

This clonotype is labeled as large. V gene TRBV27 combines with J gene TRBJ1-5; D is possibly TRBD1 (5 bases). CDR3 length: 14 residues. V was pared by 5 bases and J by 7 bases, with 15 bases between. CDR1 is MNHEY, CDR2 SMNVEV, per germline (reference sequence). The CDR3 DNA sequence: TGTGCCAGCAGTCCGCGGACACCTCTACAGCCCCAGCATTTT. This codes for CASSPRTPLQPQHF.

By share, this clonotype ranks as large. The chain carries TRBV30 and TRBJ2-1, with D hard to call. V was cut by 0 bases and J by 7 bases, with 22 bases left in between. The length of the CDR3 is 17 residues. The germline gives CDR1 GTSNPN, CDR2 SVGIG (reference sequence). CDR3 region: CAWSVGQTPPTVNEQFF. The CDR3 DNA reads TGTGCCTGGAGTGTAGGTCAAACACCTCCAACTGTGAATGAGCAGTTCTTC.

In nucleotides, the CDR3 is TGTGCCTCCGCCCGACACAGGGGGAGCTCCTACGAGCAGTACTTC. It translates to CASARHRGSSYEQYF. The chain uses TRBV28 and TRBJ2-7; TRBD1 matches at 8 bases. The trim removed 11 bases at V and 0 bases at J, leaving 12 bases unmatched. CDR1 is MDHEN, CDR2 SYDVKM, per germline. The CDR3 is made up of 15 amino acids. Looking up the rest from reference TRBV28 and TRBJ2-7 gives the full variable domain: DVKVTQSSRYLVKRTGEKVFLECVQDMDHENMFWYRQDPGLGLRLIYFSYDVKMKEKGDIPEGYSVSREKKERFSLILESASTNQTSMYLCASARHRGSSYEQYFGPGTRLTVT.

As for this clonotype: This could be a read error, since a much larger clone is one nucleotide away. This chain connects TRBV7-2 to TRBJ2-1; TRBD2 might be the D (6 bases). Germline CDR1 reads SGHTA; CDR2 reads FQGNSA. The CDR3 contains 16 residues. The CDR3 sequence is CASSSLAYPSCNEQFF. The CDR3 coding sequence is TGTGCCAGCAGCTCACTAGCATATCCCTCCTGCAATGAGCAGTTCTTC.

This clonotype rates as medium-sized. This chain links TRBV5-5 with TRBJ1-1; the D is unclear. The germline CDR1 and CDR2 sequences are SGHKS and YYEKEE (reference sequence). The V end was cut by 5 bases, the J end by 6 bases, with 11 bases between. This CDR3 has 12 residues. CDR3 in amino acids: CASRVESSEAFF. CDR3 DNA: TGTGCCAGCAGGGTTGAGAGTTCTGAAGCTTTCTTT.

This clonotype is medium-sized by share. This chain links TRBV11-2 with TRBJ2-1, with D possibly matching TRBD2 (6 bases). The CDR3 extends over 15 amino acids. V gave up 8 bases and J gave up 7 bases, with 21 bases separating them. The germline gives CDR1 SGHAT, CDR2 FQNNGV. The CDR3 spells CASGRAEGGRNEQFF. The CDR3 DNA follows: TGTGCCAGCGGACGAGCGGAGGGTGGACGTAATGAGCAGTTCTTC.

V gene TRBV12-3 or TRBV12-4 combines with J gene TRBJ2-5; weak D call: TRBD1 (6 bases). V lost 3 bases, J lost 0 bases, and 11 bases lay in between. The CDR3 runs 15 residues. CDR3 sequence (DNA): TGTGCCAGCAGTTTGGGGGACAAAGACCAAGAGACCCAGTACTTC. Amino acids: CASSLGDKDQETQYF.

The DNA for the CDR3 is TGTGCCAGCAGTTCACCTTGGATTACTGAAGCTTTCTTT. Translation gives CASSSPWITEAFF. The rearrangement joins TRBV28 to TRBJ1-1; D gene ambiguous. V was shortened by 4 bases and J by 5 bases, with 11 bases between the two germline ends. CDR1 is MDHEN and CDR2 is SYDVKM in the germline V gene. The CDR3 has 13 amino acids.

The gene calls are TRBV7-9 and TRBJ2-2; TRBD1 might be the D (6 bases). Between the trimmed V and J ends, which lost 6 bases and 0 bases, there was a span of 8 bases. Germline assignment: CDR1 SEHNR and CDR2 FQNEAQ (reference sequence). The CDR3 consists of 14 residues. Here the CDR3 DNA reads TGTGCCAGCAGGCGGACAGCGAACACCGGGGAGCTGTTTTTT. This encodes CASRRTANTGELFF.

This chain uses TRBV5-5 with TRBJ2-1; D gene ambiguous. Trimming took off 1 base at V and 5 bases at J, with 7 bases between the two ends. CDR3 length: 13 amino acids. Per the germline V gene, CDR1 is SGHKS and CDR2 is YYEKEE (reference sequence). CDR3: CASSLWNNNEQFF. The CDR3 region has the DNA TGTGCCAGCAGCTTGTGGAATAACAATGAGCAGTTCTTC.

This clonotype turned up a few times. V usage is TRBV29-1 and J usage is TRBJ1-2, with 11 bases matching TRBD1. After removal of 6 bases from V and 3 bases from J, the junction contained 3 bases not matched to a gene. The CDR3 is 13 amino acids. CDR1 SQVTM and CDR2 ANQGSEA come from the germline V gene. The CDR3 loop reads CSVGTGGYYGYTF. The CDR3 DNA reads as TGCAGCGTGGGGACAGGGGGTTACTATGGCTACACCTTC.

The count of this clonotype is one. This chain uses TRBV15 with TRBJ2-5, with D perhaps TRBD1 or TRBD2 (5 bases each). The CDR3 runs 13 residues. Germline V gives CDR1 LNHNV, CDR2 YYDKDF (reference sequence). Trimming removed 5 bases at V and 5 bases at J, with 12 bases between. CDR3 coding DNA: TGTGCCACCAGCCCGGGGCGAAGGGAGACCCAGTACTTC. It encodes CATSPGRRETQYF.

V gene TRBV5-4 combines with J gene TRBJ1-1, with D unresolved. The CDR3 has 14 residues. V lost 3 bases to trimming and J lost 4 bases, with 13 bases between them. From germline, CDR1 is SGHNT and CDR2 YYREEE (reference sequence). In DNA form, the CDR3 reads TGTGCCAGCAGCTATAGGGAGGAGGGCACTGAAGCTTTCTTT. Its translation: CASSYREEGTEAFF.